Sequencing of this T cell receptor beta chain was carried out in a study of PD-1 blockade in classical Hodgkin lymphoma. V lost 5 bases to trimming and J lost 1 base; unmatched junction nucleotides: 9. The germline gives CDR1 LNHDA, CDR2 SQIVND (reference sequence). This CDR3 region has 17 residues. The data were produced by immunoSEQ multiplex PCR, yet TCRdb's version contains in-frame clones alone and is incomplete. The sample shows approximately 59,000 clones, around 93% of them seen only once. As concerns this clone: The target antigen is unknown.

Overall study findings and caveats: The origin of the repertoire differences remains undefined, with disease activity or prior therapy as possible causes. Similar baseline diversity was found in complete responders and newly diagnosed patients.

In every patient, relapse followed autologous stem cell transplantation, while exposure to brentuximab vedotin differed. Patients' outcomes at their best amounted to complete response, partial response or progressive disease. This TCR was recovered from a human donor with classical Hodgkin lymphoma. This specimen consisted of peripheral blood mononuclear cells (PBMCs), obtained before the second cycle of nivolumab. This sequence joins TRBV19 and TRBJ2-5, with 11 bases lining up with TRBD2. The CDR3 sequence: CASSRNLAGGIQETQYF. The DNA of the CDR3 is TGTGCCAGTAGTCGTAATCTAGCGGGAGGAATCCAAGAGACCCAGTACTTC. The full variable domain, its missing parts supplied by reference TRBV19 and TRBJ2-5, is DGGITQSPKYLFRKEGQNVTLSCEQNLNHDAMYWYRQDPGQGLRLIYYSQIVNDFQKGDIAEGYSVSREKKESFPLTVTSAQKNPTAFYLCASSRNLAGGIQETQYFGPGTRLLVL.